This TCR beta chain was obtained from a study of beta chain features in type 1 diabetes. Overall study context: There was similarity between patients and healthy donors in age, gender and cell yields. Study observations and caveats: Shorter templates might be favored by PCR, equally in patients and controls. Individuals with type 1 diabetes displayed fewer insertions and more deletions at VDJ junctions.

In all sorted populations, purity surpassed 95%. For this clone: Antigen unknown.

Of the isolated RNA, all was reverse transcribed, and so the sequenced material was expressed TCRB transcripts. Using immunoSEQ multiplex PCR, the repertoire was profiled, and TCRdb retains in-frame clones only, with some absent. The sample includes 500,000 to 700,000 clones, around 15% of them seen just once. The sequence derives from a man aged 18 to 29 in good health. Sequencing input: naive CD4+ T cells from blood.

For the CDR3, the DNA is TGTGCCATCAGCTACACCCCGACGGAGGGCTACACCTTC. This sequence encodes CAISYTPTEGYTF. V is TRBV10-3 and J is TRBJ1-2; D remains unclear. The germline V gene has CDR1 ENHRY and CDR2 SYGVKD. This CDR3 region has 13 residues. V lost 6 bases, J lost 8 bases, and 16 bases lay in between.